This record looks at one TCR beta chain sequence and its context. Its specificity is not known. Positive CCR7 selection of CD45RO-negative cells yielded the naive CD8 cells, and terminally differentiated effector memory CD45RA+ cells were excluded. Germline CDR1 and CDR2: MDHEN and SYDVKM. This CDR3 comprises 17 residues. V lost 4 bases, J lost 4 bases, and 20 bases lay in between. These data belong to a study of shared clonotypes between healthy human individuals. Data came from immunoSEQ multiplex PCR; TCRdb stores just in-frame clones and leaves some out. The sample records hundreds of thousands of clones, 90% to 97% being singletons. Study results and limitations: Naive CD4 clonotype sharing across a handful of donors was about 5%.

Sequencing was performed on naive CD8+ T cells sorted from blood. V and J are TRBV28 and TRBJ1-3; weak D call: TRBD1 (6 bases). The sequence was collected from a woman aged 30 to 39 in good health. The CDR3 nucleotides are TGTGCCAGCAGTTCACCCTATGAGGGGGTCGGGGGAAACACCATATATTTT. This translates into CASSSPYEGVGGNTIYF.